Following are 13 T cell receptor beta chains from one sample sequenced in a study of identical twins (TCRdb year 2016). Libraries were built with 5' RACE. TCRdb lists the instrument as Illumina HiSeq 2000. TCRdb ran its own pipeline on the public reads, namely fastp trimming at Q25 and MiXCR clone calling, and kept in-frame beta chains. Rows are unified per CDR3 protein, each entry keeping the most common DNA and genes. In this sample the table shows over 500,000 distinct CDR3 sequences, less than 25% of which occur a single time. Of the sample, under 0.95% falls within the top ten clones. These data were likewise used in another study, on T cells expressing NK-cell markers.

Sequencing was performed on CD4+ T cells sorted from blood. Source of these receptors: a woman aged 18-35 years in good health.

This clonotype appeared a few times. Here the CDR3 reads CSATPGQLNTEAFF. The CDR3 DNA follows: TGCAGTGCCACCCCGGGACAGCTGAACACTGAAGCTTTCTTT. V usage is TRBV20-1 and J usage is TRBJ1-1, with TRBD1 matching 7 bases. J lost 0 bases, V lost 6 bases, and 7 bases had no gene match. The CDR3 loop spans 14 amino acids. CDR1 and CDR2 from the germline V gene are DFQATT and SNEGSKA (reference sequence).

This clonotype showed up just once. The chain is built from TRBV7-9 and TRBJ2-7, with D uncertain. V was cut by 0 bases and J by 4 bases, with 10 bases left in between. Germline lookup yields CDR1 SEHNR and CDR2 FQNEAQ (reference sequence). The CDR3 totals 14 residues. In DNA form, the CDR3 reads TGTGCCAGCAGCTTAGCGGCGGATTCGTACGAGCAGTACTTC. Protein sequence: CASSLAADSYEQYF. Based on the CDR3 plus reference TRBV7-9 and TRBJ2-7, the full variable domain is DTGVSQNPRHKITKRGQNVTFRCDPISEHNRLYWYRQTLGQGPEFLTYFQNEAQLEKSRLLSDRFSAERPKGSFSTLEIQRTEQGDSAMYLCASSLAADSYEQYFGPGTRLTVT.

V gene TRBV12-3 or TRBV12-4 combines with J gene TRBJ1-1, with 7 bases that match TRBD1. The CDR3 extends over 16 amino acids. The trim removed 5 bases at V and 4 bases at J, leaving 13 bases unmatched. CDR3 nucleotide sequence: TGTGCCAGCAGTCCCGACAGGGTATTTGGGGGCACTGAAGCTTTCTTT. Its protein product is CASSPDRVFGGTEAFF.

The genes are TRBV20-1 and TRBJ1-1; TRBD1 might be the D (5 bases). Trimming shortened V by 2 bases and J by 1 base, and 11 bases separated the two germline ends. This CDR3 has 14 residues. Germline CDR1 is DFQATT and CDR2 is SNEGSKA (reference sequence). The CDR3 DNA sequence: TGCAGTGCTAGACCCGACAGTGCGAACACTGAAGCTTTCTTT. Translating it yields CSARPDSANTEAFF.

This clonotype was picked up many times. The genes are TRBV12-3 or TRBV12-4 and TRBJ1-1; D is undetermined. This CDR3 has 11 residues. Trimming took 3 bases from V and 4 from J, leaving 3 bases between them. The CDR3 loop is CASSFGTEAFF. CDR3 DNA: TGTGCCAGCAGTTTTGGCACTGAAGCTTTCTTT.

This clonotype was recorded many times. The chain combines TRBV20-1 with TRBJ1-2; D unresolved. The CDR3 contains 13 residues. CDR1 is DFQATT and CDR2 is SNEGSKA in the germline V gene (reference sequence). V was pared by 3 bases and J by 7 bases, with 15 bases between. The CDR3 DNA reads TGCAGTGCTAGTGAAGAGGGTATGGGTGGCTACACCTTC. It codes for CSASEEGMGGYTF.

This clonotype was seen repeatedly, ten times or more. This chain links TRBV12-3 or TRBV12-4 with TRBJ1-5; D unclear. The germline V and J ends were trimmed by 1 base and 1 base, with 11 bases remaining between them. This CDR3 contains 16 residues. The CDR3 spells CASSLVRGLSNQPQHF. CDR3 in DNA: TGTGCCAGCAGTTTAGTCAGAGGACTGAGCAATCAGCCCCAGCATTTT.

The gene calls are TRBV2 and TRBJ2-7; no reliable D call. V lost 5 bases, J lost 6 bases, and 20 bases lay in between. The germline V gene has CDR1 SNHLY and CDR2 FYNNEI. The CDR3 loop spans 15 amino acids. The CDR3, as DNA: TGTGCCAGCAGTCAGTCCACGCGAAAGGGTCTCGAGCAGTACTTC. Translating it yields CASSQSTRKGLEQYF.

The chain links TRBV3-1 to TRBJ1-1; TRBD1 is a possible D gene (5 bases). Looked up from germline, CDR1 is LGHDT and CDR2 is YNNKEL (reference sequence). This CDR3 is 12 amino acids long. The V and J ends lost 3 bases and 6 bases respectively, with 8 bases between them. The CDR3 spells CASSQRGAEAFF. The CDR3 DNA reads as TGTGCCAGCAGCCAGCGAGGGGCTGAAGCTTTCTTT.

This clonotype appeared a few times. The rearrangement uses TRBV12-3 or TRBV12-4 and TRBJ1-2; perhaps TRBD1 as D (5 bases). This CDR3 has 16 amino acids. V shed 5 bases and J shed 3 bases, with 19 bases lying between them. This chain's CDR3 is CASSPPYRGGHYGYTF. The CDR3 DNA is TGTGCCAGCAGTCCCCCGTACCGGGGGGGTCACTATGGCTACACCTTC.

This clonotype was observed a handful of times. This chain uses TRBV5-1 with TRBJ1-1, with 12 positions matching TRBD1. Per the germline V gene, CDR1 is SGHRS and CDR2 is YFSETQ. Trimming cost V 4 bases and J 2 bases; bases outside gene matches: 3. The CDR3 contains 15 residues. In DNA, the CDR3 is TGCGCCAGCAGCCACGGGACAGGGGGCAACACTGAAGCTTTCTTT. This encodes CASSHGTGGNTEAFF.

This clonotype was seen more than once but under ten times. The rearrangement uses TRBV20-1 and TRBJ1-6; D remains unclear. Trimming pared 4 bases from V and 7 bases from J, leaving 8 bases between. Germline lookup yields CDR1 DFQATT and CDR2 SNEGSKA (reference sequence). The CDR3 is made up of 12 amino acids. The CDR3 is CSAKGGNSPLHF. Written as DNA, the CDR3 is TGCAGTGCTAAGGGTGGGAATTCACCCCTCCACTTT.

The CDR3 DNA follows: TGTGCCAGCAGCCCGAGGGGGGGCGGCACCAGCGAAGCTTTCTTT. Residues: CASSPRGGGTSEAFF. This chain uses TRBV2 with TRBJ1-1; tentative D call: TRBD1 (6 bases). V was cut by 6 bases and J by 8 bases, with 22 bases left in between. The CDR3 covers 15 residues. CDR1 SNHLY and CDR2 FYNNEI come from the germline V gene.